A selection of T cell receptor beta chains follows, all from one sample in a study of CD8 T cells in Susac syndrome. Each CDR3 protein is one row after TCRdb ran MiXCR on the immunoSEQ multiplex PCR reads. The sample has some 110,000 distinct CDR3 sequences; 96% are singletons. The specimen sequenced was CD4+ T cells from PBMCs. These receptors all come from a human donor with Susac syndrome. CDR3s include the opening cysteine and the closing phenylalanine or tryptophan. D genes are given only for firm matches. Size is stated for part of the rows, as once, few or many counts, or as a class when the clone is expanded.

v_call: TRBV3-1
d_call: TRBD1
clone_size: .
j_call: TRBJ1-2
cdr3_nt: TGTGCCAGCACCCAAAAAGGACAGGGGCAAGGCTATGGCTACACCTTC
cdr3_aa: CASTQKGQGQGYGYTF

v_call: TRBV28
d_call: TRBD2
clone_size: .
j_call: TRBJ2-7
cdr3_nt: TGTGCCTCAGCGGGGTACTACGAGCAGTACTTC
cdr3_aa: CASAGYYEQYF

v_call: TRBV6-6
d_call: .
clone_size: .
j_call: TRBJ1-2
cdr3_nt: TGTGCCAGCAGTTACAGAAACTATGGCTACACCTTC
cdr3_aa: CASSYRNYGYTF

v_call: TRBV28
d_call: TRBD2
clone_size: .
j_call: TRBJ2-7
cdr3_nt: TGTGCCAGCAGTACGCTAGCGGGCCTTCCCTACGAGCAGTACTTC
cdr3_aa: CASSTLAGLPYEQYF

v_call: TRBV4-2
d_call: TRBD1
clone_size: .
j_call: TRBJ1-5
cdr3_nt: TGTGCCAGCAGCCGGGACAGGGTGGGTCAGCCCCAGCATTTT
cdr3_aa: CASSRDRVGQPQHF

v_call: TRBV28
d_call: .
clone_size: .
j_call: TRBJ2-5
cdr3_nt: TGTGCCAGCACAGGGCTCCAAGAGACCCAGTACTTC
cdr3_aa: CASTGLQETQYF

v_call: TRBV20-1
d_call: .
clone_size: .
j_call: TRBJ1-5
cdr3_nt: TGCAGTGCTAGTCCCATGGGGGGACCGACAAATCAGCCCCAGCATTTT
cdr3_aa: CSASPMGGPTNQPQHF

v_call: TRBV5-1
d_call: .
clone_size: .
j_call: TRBJ1-5
cdr3_nt: TGCGCCAGCAGCTTCGGACCCAATCAGCCCCAGCATTTT
cdr3_aa: CASSFGPNQPQHF

v_call: TRBV28
d_call: .
clone_size: .
j_call: TRBJ1-5
cdr3_nt: TGTGCCAGCAGTCCAGGGGTCGGCAATCAGCCCCAGCATTTT
cdr3_aa: CASSPGVGNQPQHF

v_call: TRBV28
d_call: .
clone_size: .
j_call: TRBJ1-4
cdr3_nt: TGTGCCAGCAGTTTAAATCTGGAAAAACTGTTTTTT
cdr3_aa: CASSLNLEKLFF

v_call: TRBV30
d_call: .
clone_size: .
j_call: TRBJ1-1
cdr3_nt: TGTGCCGGGGGGACTGAAGCTTTCTTT
cdr3_aa: CAGGTEAFF

v_call: TRBV5-1
d_call: .
clone_size: once
j_call: TRBJ2-5
cdr3_nt: TGCGCCAGCAGGCCGTCAACCAGCCGAGAGACCCAGTACTTC
cdr3_aa: CASRPSTSRETQYF

v_call: TRBV29-1
d_call: TRBD1
clone_size: .
j_call: TRBJ2-3
cdr3_nt: TGCAGCGTTGGGACAGGGAACACAGATACGCAGTATTTT
cdr3_aa: CSVGTGNTDTQYF

v_call: TRBV5-1
d_call: .
clone_size: few
j_call: TRBJ2-1
cdr3_nt: TGCGCCAGCAGCCCCGAATACAATGAGCAGTTCTTC
cdr3_aa: CASSPEYNEQFF

v_call: TRBV5-1
d_call: .
clone_size: .
j_call: TRBJ1-4
cdr3_nt: TGTGCCAGCAGCTTGGGTGAAAAACTGTTTTTT
cdr3_aa: CASSLGEKLFF

v_call: TRBV7-9
d_call: TRBD2
clone_size: .
j_call: TRBJ2-7
cdr3_nt: TGTGCCAGCAGCGCAACCGGGACTAGCGGTTACGAGCAGTACTTC
cdr3_aa: CASSATGTSGYEQYF

v_call: TRBV19
d_call: TRBD2
clone_size: .
j_call: TRBJ2-3
cdr3_nt: TGTGCCAGTAAACTAGCGGCGCAAGATACGCAGTATTTT
cdr3_aa: CASKLAAQDTQYF

v_call: TRBV30
d_call: TRBD1
clone_size: .
j_call: TRBJ2-1
cdr3_nt: TGTGCCTGGAGAAGGACAGGGGGCGCCCGGCCTCATGAGCAGTTCTTC
cdr3_aa: CAWRRTGGARPHEQFF

v_call: TRBV29-1
d_call: TRBD1
clone_size: .
j_call: TRBJ1-6
cdr3_nt: TGCAGCGTTGGCCAGGGGGCTTTAGATTCACCCCTCCACTTT
cdr3_aa: CSVGQGALDSPLHF

v_call: TRBV7-2
d_call: .
clone_size: .
j_call: TRBJ2-3
cdr3_nt: TGTGCCAGCAGCTTAGACATTAGCGGCAACACAGATACGCAGTATTTT
cdr3_aa: CASSLDISGNTDTQYF

v_call: TRBV20-1
d_call: .
clone_size: .
j_call: TRBJ1-2
cdr3_nt: TGCAGTGCTAGAGAGACAAACGGATACTATGGCTACACCTTC
cdr3_aa: CSARETNGYYGYTF

v_call: TRBV3-1
d_call: .
clone_size: .
j_call: TRBJ2-1
cdr3_nt: TGTGCCAGCAGCCAAGAGAATGCGGGCTCCAATGAGCAGTTCTTC
cdr3_aa: CASSQENAGSNEQFF

v_call: TRBV29-1
d_call: .
clone_size: .
j_call: TRBJ2-1
cdr3_nt: TGCAGCGCTAATAGGGGATACGAGCAGTTCTTC
cdr3_aa: CSANRGYEQFF

v_call: TRBV25-1
d_call: TRBD2
clone_size: .
j_call: TRBJ2-1
cdr3_nt: TGTGCCAGCAGTGGTTACGCTAGCGGGAGGTACAATGAGCAGTTCTTC
cdr3_aa: CASSGYASGRYNEQFF

v_call: TRBV5-1
d_call: .
clone_size: .
j_call: TRBJ2-1
cdr3_nt: TGCGCCAGCAGCTCGTTAGCGCTGAGCTCCTACAATGAGCAGTTCTTC
cdr3_aa: CASSSLALSSYNEQFF

v_call: TRBV15
d_call: .
clone_size: .
j_call: TRBJ2-1
cdr3_nt: TGTGCCACCGGGCTAGCGTCCAGCTCCTACAATGAGCAGTTCTTC
cdr3_aa: CATGLASSSYNEQFF

v_call: TRBV5-1
d_call: .
clone_size: .
j_call: TRBJ1-2
cdr3_nt: TGCGCCAGCAGCTCCGGGGGGTACTATGGCTACACCTTC
cdr3_aa: CASSSGGYYGYTF

v_call: TRBV27
d_call: TRBD1
clone_size: .
j_call: TRBJ1-2
cdr3_nt: TGTGCCAGCAGGCAGACAGGGGGCTTAGAAGGCTACACCTTC
cdr3_aa: CASRQTGGLEGYTF

v_call: TRBV6-1
d_call: .
clone_size: .
j_call: TRBJ2-6
cdr3_nt: TGTGCCAGCAAATCCGGGTTGGGGGCCAACGTCCTGACTTTC
cdr3_aa: CASKSGLGANVLTF

v_call: TRBV20-1
d_call: .
clone_size: .
j_call: TRBJ2-7
cdr3_nt: TGCAGTGCTAGAGGGAGTAGTGACGAGCAGTACTTC
cdr3_aa: CSARGSSDEQYF

v_call: TRBV9
d_call: TRBD1
clone_size: .
j_call: TRBJ1-1
cdr3_nt: TGTGCCAGCAGCGTAGGACAGGGGGCAGTCGGAGCTTTCTTT
cdr3_aa: CASSVGQGAVGAFF

v_call: TRBV20-1
d_call: .
clone_size: once
j_call: TRBJ2-7
cdr3_nt: TGCAGTGCTTTCCCGACCAGGACCCTATCCTACGAGCAGTACTTC
cdr3_aa: CSAFPTRTLSYEQYF

v_call: TRBV9
d_call: .
clone_size: .
j_call: TRBJ1-5
cdr3_nt: TGTGCCAGCAGCGTAGGAGCCTATAGCAATCAGCCCCAGCATTTT
cdr3_aa: CASSVGAYSNQPQHF

v_call: TRBV7-3
d_call: .
clone_size: .
j_call: TRBJ2-1
cdr3_nt: TGTGCCAGCAGCATCGGGGTTTACAATGAGCAGTTCTTC
cdr3_aa: CASSIGVYNEQFF

v_call: TRBV19
d_call: .
clone_size: .
j_call: TRBJ2-3
cdr3_nt: TGTGCCAGTAAGGACGAGGGTTGGGAGACAGATACGCAGTATTTT
cdr3_aa: CASKDEGWETDTQYF

v_call: TRBV12-3/TRBV12-4
d_call: TRBD1
clone_size: .
j_call: TRBJ2-2
cdr3_nt: TGTGCCAGCATCCACAGGGGGACGGGCACCGGGGAGCTGTTTTTT
cdr3_aa: CASIHRGTGTGELFF

v_call: TRBV5-1
d_call: TRBD1
clone_size: .
j_call: TRBJ2-5
cdr3_nt: TGCGCCACCAACCCGGGACAGCAAGAGACCCAGTACTTC
cdr3_aa: CATNPGQQETQYF

v_call: TRBV2
d_call: .
clone_size: .
j_call: TRBJ2-1
cdr3_nt: TGTGCCAGCAGTGTTCTAGCGAGTAACAATGAGCAGTTCTTC
cdr3_aa: CASSVLASNNEQFF

v_call: TRBV3-1
d_call: .
clone_size: .
j_call: TRBJ2-1
cdr3_nt: TGTGCCAGCAGCCAGAGTGACAATGAGCAGTTCTTC
cdr3_aa: CASSQSDNEQFF

v_call: TRBV28
d_call: TRBD1
clone_size: .
j_call: TRBJ2-2
cdr3_nt: TGTGCCAGCAGGCCGGGACAGGTCAACACCGGGGAGCTGTTTTTT
cdr3_aa: CASRPGQVNTGELFF

v_call: TRBV5-6
d_call: TRBD1
clone_size: .
j_call: TRBJ2-7
cdr3_nt: TGTGCCAGCAGCTGGGGACAGGAGTACGAGCAGTACTTC
cdr3_aa: CASSWGQEYEQYF

v_call: TRBV12-3/TRBV12-4
d_call: .
clone_size: .
j_call: TRBJ2-3
cdr3_nt: TGTGCCAGCAGCATAGGGCTCAGCACAGATACGCAGTATTTT
cdr3_aa: CASSIGLSTDTQYF

v_call: TRBV29-1
d_call: .
clone_size: .
j_call: TRBJ2-3
cdr3_nt: TGCAGCGTTGAAGGGCAGCGTAGAGATACGCAGTATTTT
cdr3_aa: CSVEGQRRDTQYF

v_call: TRBV29-1
d_call: TRBD1
clone_size: .
j_call: TRBJ1-5
cdr3_nt: TGCAGCGTATTACAGGGGAATCAGCCCCAGCATTTT
cdr3_aa: CSVLQGNQPQHF

v_call: TRBV4-2
d_call: .
clone_size: .
j_call: TRBJ2-7
cdr3_nt: TGTGCCAGCAGCCAAGACCCGCAGGCACAGGGTCGGGCCTACGAGCAGTACTTC
cdr3_aa: CASSQDPQAQGRAYEQYF

v_call: TRBV28
d_call: TRBD2
clone_size: .
j_call: TRBJ2-7
cdr3_nt: TGTGCCAGCAGTTTACTAAGGCGGGAGGGCAACTACGAGCAGTACTTC
cdr3_aa: CASSLLRREGNYEQYF

v_call: TRBV18
d_call: TRBD2
clone_size: .
j_call: TRBJ2-1
cdr3_nt: TGTGCCAGCTCACCAGGAGTCGGGAGGATAAATGAGCAGTTCTTC
cdr3_aa: CASSPGVGRINEQFF

v_call: TRBV6-1
d_call: .
clone_size: .
j_call: TRBJ1-2
cdr3_nt: TGTGCCACCCACCAGGGCTCGTCCTATGGCTACACCTTC
cdr3_aa: CATHQGSSYGYTF

v_call: TRBV7-2
d_call: .
clone_size: .
j_call: TRBJ1-1
cdr3_nt: TGTGCCAGCAGCTTACAGGGATTCGATGGCACTGAAGCTTTCTTT
cdr3_aa: CASSLQGFDGTEAFF

v_call: TRBV15
d_call: .
clone_size: .
j_call: TRBJ1-1
cdr3_nt: TGTGCCACCAGCAGCTACAGCCTGAACACTGAAGCTTTCTTT
cdr3_aa: CATSSYSLNTEAFF

v_call: TRBV6-5
d_call: TRBD1
clone_size: .
j_call: TRBJ1-1
cdr3_nt: TGTGCCAGCACCCAAATAGGGACAGGGAACACTGAAGCTTTCTTT
cdr3_aa: CASTQIGTGNTEAFF

v_call: TRBV5-1
d_call: .
clone_size: once
j_call: TRBJ2-6
cdr3_nt: TGCGCCAGCAGCTTCAGGACAGCTTCCTCTGGGGCCAACGTCCTGACTTTC
cdr3_aa: CASSFRTASSGANVLTF

v_call: TRBV12-3/TRBV12-4
d_call: .
clone_size: .
j_call: TRBJ2-3
cdr3_nt: TGTGCCAGCGACTGGGGTCCTCGCACAGATACGCAGTATTTT
cdr3_aa: CASDWGPRTDTQYF

v_call: TRBV15
d_call: TRBD1
clone_size: .
j_call: TRBJ1-4
cdr3_nt: TGTGCCACCAGCAGAGAACCGGGACAGGGACGAAAACTGTTTTTT
cdr3_aa: CATSREPGQGRKLFF

v_call: TRBV27
d_call: .
clone_size: .
j_call: TRBJ2-6
cdr3_nt: TGTGCCAGCAGTTTTACAGACTCTGGGGCCAACGTCCTGACTTTC
cdr3_aa: CASSFTDSGANVLTF

v_call: TRBV11-2
d_call: .
clone_size: .
j_call: TRBJ2-2
cdr3_nt: TGTGCCAGCAGCTTAGATCCCTACACCGGGGAGCTGTTTTTT
cdr3_aa: CASSLDPYTGELFF

v_call: TRBV5-4
d_call: TRBD2
clone_size: .
j_call: TRBJ2-1
cdr3_nt: TGTGCCAGCAGCTTGAAAGCGGGAGGTAGTAATGAGCAGTTCTTC
cdr3_aa: CASSLKAGGSNEQFF

v_call: TRBV6-6
d_call: .
clone_size: .
j_call: TRBJ2-5
cdr3_nt: TGTGCCAGCAGTTTTAGTCTCTGGGGAGAGACCCAGTACTTC
cdr3_aa: CASSFSLWGETQYF

v_call: TRBV7-9
d_call: .
clone_size: .
j_call: TRBJ2-4
cdr3_nt: TGTGCCAGCAGCTTAGGACCCGTGGGGGGTCAGTACTTC
cdr3_aa: CASSLGPVGGQYF

v_call: TRBV7-2
d_call: .
clone_size: once
j_call: TRBJ2-1
cdr3_nt: TGTGCCAGCAGCCTCATGATTAAGGATGAGCAGTTCTTC
cdr3_aa: CASSLMIKDEQFF